The 16 T cell receptor beta chains given below trace back to one sample, sequenced in a study of Graves' ophthalmopathy and Graves' hyperthyroidism. Scientists amplified the TCR beta CDR3 regions from RNA transcripts. RT-PCR in the first round used HTBI primers; a second-round multiplex PCR followed. TCRdb reprocessed the multiplex PCR reads with MiXCR, giving one entry per CDR3 protein. Of more than 1,000,000 distinct CDR3 sequences in the sample, about two fifths were seen once. The source material was peripheral blood or thyroid tissue (not recorded which). The receptors originated from an adult man with Graves' hyperthyroidism.

The chain couples TRBV30 to TRBJ1-1; no reliable D call. This CDR3 comprises 13 residues. Germline V lookup: CDR1 GTSNPN, CDR2 SVGIG (reference sequence). The V and J ends lost 7 bases and 0 bases respectively, with 12 bases between them. CDR3 loop: CASKAQMNTEAFF. Here the CDR3 DNA reads TGTGCCTCCAAAGCACAAATGAACACTGAAGCTTTCTTT.

The genes are TRBV7-2 and TRBJ1-5, with TRBD1 matching 9 bases. The germline gives CDR1 SGHTA, CDR2 FQGNSA. The length of the CDR3 is 18 residues. V was pared by 4 bases and J by 7 bases, with 17 bases of the junction left unmatched. The CDR3 protein is CASSSPPYRDRDYQPQHF. DNA of the CDR3: TGTGCCAGCAGCTCCCCACCGTACCGGGACAGGGATTACCAGCCCCAGCATTTT.

This clonotype came up many times. The chain combines TRBV10-2 with TRBJ2-5; tentatively, D is TRBD2 (7 bases). Germline CDR1 and CDR2: WSHSY and SAAADI. CDR3 length equals 14 residues. Trimming took 8 bases from V and 4 from J, leaving 17 bases between them. The CDR3, as DNA: TGCGCCAGCCTGGGGGGGGCAGCATCAGAGACCCAGTACTTC. Protein sequence: CASLGGAASETQYF.

The chain carries TRBV25-1 and TRBJ1-6; no reliable D call. Per germline, CDR1 MGHDK and CDR2 SYGVNS. The germline V and J ends were trimmed by 3 bases and 7 bases, with 10 bases remaining between them. The CDR3 contains 14 residues. The CDR3 protein is CASSEATRNSPLHF. The CDR3 region has the DNA TGTGCCAGCAGTGAGGCGACAAGGAATTCACCCCTCCACTTT.

J is TRBJ1-6 and V is TRBV29-1; no clear D. The length of the CDR3 is 11 residues. Germline CDR1 and CDR2: SQVTM and ANQGSEA. V was pared by 8 bases and J by 8 bases, with 10 bases between. In DNA, the CDR3 is TGCAGCTTAGGCCTCGATTCACCCCTCCACTTT. It translates to CSLGLDSPLHF. Full variable domain (outside the CDR3, taken from reference TRBV29-1 and TRBJ1-6): SAVISQKPSRDICQRGTSLTIQCQVDSQVTMMFWYRQQPGQSLTLIATANQGSEATYESGFVIDKFPISRPNLTFSTLTVSNMSPEDSSIYLCSLGLDSPLHFGNGTRLTVT.

This clonotype occurred many times. CDR3 amino acids: CSVGDYGETQYF. In DNA form, the CDR3 reads TGCAGCGTTGGGGACTATGGTGAGACCCAGTACTTC. The chain carries TRBV29-1 and TRBJ2-5, with TRBD2 matching 7 bases. The CDR3 runs to 12 residues. Trimming took 4 bases from V and 5 from J; bases not matched to a gene: 4. Germline V lookup: CDR1 SQVTM, CDR2 ANQGSEA.

There are many counts of this clonotype. The rearrangement links TRBV2 to TRBJ2-2; 7 bases map to TRBD1. The CDR3 is 17 residues long. V gave up 4 bases and J gave up 0 bases; unmatched junction bases: 8. The V gene's germline CDR1 is SNHLY and CDR2 FYNNEI. CDR3 coding DNA: TGTGCCAGCAGTGTAACCCGGGACAGCCCGAACACCGGGGAGCTGTTTTTT. As protein: CASSVTRDSPNTGELFF.

This clonotype came up many times. V usage is TRBV19 and J usage is TRBJ1-1, with 9 bases that match TRBD1. V was clipped by 9 bases and J by 1 base; unmatched bases: 6. CDR1 and CDR2 from the germline V gene are LNHDA and SQIVND (reference sequence). This CDR3 is 14 amino acids long. The CDR3 here is CASRGQGSNTEAFF. Written as DNA, the CDR3 is TGTGCCAGCAGGGGACAGGGATCGAACACTGAAGCTTTCTTT.

Concerning this clonotype: Since a much larger clone is just one base distant, this may be a read error. CDR3 coding DNA: TGTGCCAGCAGCGACGTGTCCCAGTACTTC. Encoded protein: CASSDVSQYF. The chain links TRBV7-2 to TRBJ2-5; D unresolved. This CDR3 is 10 amino acids long. From germline, CDR1 is SGHTA and CDR2 FQGNSA. The ends were cut back, 5 bases at V and 9 bases at J, with 7 bases in the middle.

This rearrangement joins TRBV29-1 to TRBJ1-1, with 10 bases aligning to TRBD1. J lost 4 bases, V lost 0 bases, and 2 bases had no gene match. The CDR3 spans 14 residues. Germline V CDR1 and CDR2: SQVTM, ANQGSEA. CDR3 protein: CSVEEGTGATEAFF. Written as DNA, the CDR3 is TGCAGCGTTGAAGAGGGGACAGGGGCCACTGAAGCTTTCTTT.

Only a few counts were recorded for this clonotype. The chain recombines TRBV15 with TRBJ2-2; no definite D call. The germline gives CDR1 LNHNV, CDR2 YYDKDF (reference sequence). CDR3 length: 15 residues. Trimming removed 0 bases at V and 3 bases at J, with 8 bases between. The CDR3 reads CATSRDRLYTGELFF. The CDR3 coding sequence is TGTGCCACCAGCAGAGATAGACTCTACACCGGGGAGCTGTTTTTT. The entire variable domain, with the rest obtained from reference TRBV15 and TRBJ2-2, is as follows: DAMVIQNPRYQVTQFGKPVTLSCSQTLNHNVMYWYQQKSSQAPKLLFHYYDKDFNNEADTPDNFQSRRPNTSFCFLDIRSPGLGDTAMYLCATSRDRLYTGELFFGEGSRLTVL.

This chain uses TRBV6-5 with TRBJ2-3; D remains unclear. The CDR3 loop spans 14 amino acids. Germline CDR1 MNHEY, CDR2 SVGAGI. V was clipped by 6 bases and J by 4 bases, with 14 bases between them. The CDR3 here is CASSHGQEADTQYF. CDR3 nucleotide sequence: TGTGCCAGCAGCCACGGGCAGGAAGCAGATACGCAGTATTTT.

This clonotype came up many times. The rearrangement joins TRBV5-1 to TRBJ2-7, with D uncertain. The CDR3 length is 12 residues. Germline CDR1 reads SGHRS; CDR2 reads YFSETQ. The V and J ends lost 7 bases and 2 bases respectively, with 10 bases between them. CDR3 nucleotides: TGCGCCAGCCAGGAAGGGACCTACGAGCAGTACTTC. This codes for CASQEGTYEQYF.

The sample holds a few counts of this clonotype. The V gene is TRBV5-4, the J gene TRBJ2-5; D unclear. Germline lookup yields CDR1 SGHNT and CDR2 YYREEE (reference sequence). The CDR3 spans 14 residues. V lost 1 base, J lost 5 bases, and 12 bases lay in between. The CDR3 nucleotides read TGTGCCAGCAGCTTGACTCTGGGGTCGGAGACCCAGTACTTC. The encoded protein is CASSLTLGSETQYF.

A remark on this clonotype: Mismatch with germline at one junction end may stem from a read error. The J gene is TRBJ2-7, the V gene TRBV20-1, with 7 positions matching TRBD2. The germline V gene has CDR1 DFQATT and CDR2 SNEGSKA (reference sequence). The CDR3 is 12 amino acids. Here the CDR3 DNA reads TGCAGTGCAAGAGCGGGGCCCTCCGAGCAGTACTTC. This codes for CSARAGPSEQYF.

This clonotype was counted ten times or more. The chain combines TRBV7-9 with TRBJ1-2, with unresolved D. This CDR3 has 11 amino acids. The germline V gene encodes CDR1 SEHNR and CDR2 FQNEAQ (reference sequence). The V gene lost 7 bases and the J gene lost 6 bases, with 9 bases spanning the gap. CDR3 sequence (DNA): TGTGCCAGCATGGCAGGTGATGGCTACACCTTC. Translation: CASMAGDGYTF.